The 23 T cell receptor beta chains below all came from one sample that was sequenced in a study of T-cell memory formation after mild COVID-19 (dated by TCRdb to about 2021). Libraries were made using 5' RACE. The listed sequencing device is Illumina NovaSeq 6000. TCRdb ran its own pipeline on the public reads, namely fastp trimming at Q25 and MiXCR clone calling, and kept in-frame beta chains. A single entry per CDR3 protein holds the most common genes and DNA from its merged rows. The sample includes 200,000 to 300,000 distinct CDR3 sequences, with 15% observed a single time. In total, the top ten clones hold about 2% of the sample. Sequencing was performed on PBMCs or a T cell subset sorted from them (not recorded which). Receptors originate from an adult woman who had mild COVID-19 (a few samples of this study predate the infection). The sample titles of this study are shuffled in the database, so cell type and time point are left out; the donor was told from shared clones.

This clonotype was picked up a small number of times. CDR3 region: CATSWRQETQYF. For the CDR3, the DNA is TGTGCCACCAGTTGGAGGCAAGAGACCCAGTACTTC. The chain employs TRBV24-1 and TRBJ2-5; maybe TRBD2 (5 bases). Germline CDR1 and CDR2: KGHDR and SFDVKD. V was shortened by 6 bases and J by 2 bases, with 6 bases between the two germline ends. This CDR3 comprises 12 residues.

The rearrangement links TRBV6-2 or TRBV6-3 to TRBJ2-2; possible D gene TRBD1, 6 bases. Between the trimmed V and J ends, which lost 7 bases and 7 bases, there was a span of 22 bases. Germline-derived CDR1 and CDR2 are MNHEY and SVGEGT. This CDR3 contains 16 residues. The CDR3 protein is CASTLYRDTRHGELFF. The CDR3 region has the DNA TGTGCCAGCACCCTATACCGGGACACTAGGCACGGGGAGCTGTTTTTT.

The chain recombines TRBV10-3 with TRBJ2-7, with 7 bases lining up with TRBD1. The germline gives CDR1 ENHRY, CDR2 SYGVKD. This CDR3 is 13 amino acids long. V dropped 8 bases and J dropped 5; count of bases not matched to a gene: 9. The CDR3 coding sequence is TGTGCCATCTCCCGGGACAGAGGGGACGAGCAGTACTTC. It codes for CAISRDRGDEQYF.

The chain is built from TRBV15 and TRBJ2-1; D assignment may be TRBD1 or TRBD2 (5 bases each). The germline V and J ends were trimmed by 0 bases and 4 bases, with 10 bases remaining between them. CDR1 and CDR2 (germline): LNHNV, YYDKDF (reference sequence). The CDR3 has 15 residues. In nucleotides, the CDR3 is TGTGCCACCAGCAGAGATAAGGGACGGTACAATGAGCAGTTCTTC. Translating it yields CATSRDKGRYNEQFF.

V usage is TRBV27 and J usage is TRBJ1-4; D not certain. Trimming took off 6 bases at V and 5 bases at J, with 19 bases between the two ends. The CDR3 is 16 amino acids. Germline loops: CDR1 MNHEY, CDR2 SMNVEV (reference sequence). The CDR3 DNA reads TGTGCCAGCAGATCTATGTGGGCCGGAAAAAATGAAAAACTGTTTTTT. This sequence encodes CASRSMWAGKNEKLFF.

This clonotype was detected only a few times. This sequence joins TRBV11-3 and TRBJ2-3, with D possibly matching TRBD1 (6 bases). The CDR3 extends over 15 amino acids. V was cut by 5 bases and J by 3 bases, with 15 bases left in between. Per germline, CDR1 SGHNT and CDR2 YENEEA. CDR3 nucleotides: TGTGCCAGCAGCCCAACCAGGACAGCTACAGATACGCAGTATTTT. As protein: CASSPTRTATDTQYF.

The chain uses TRBV19 and TRBJ2-1, with a tentative D call TRBD1 (5 bases). Per germline, CDR1 LNHDA and CDR2 SQIVND (reference sequence). The germline V and J ends were trimmed by 2 bases and 9 bases, with 11 bases remaining between them. This CDR3 is 13 amino acids long. Written as DNA, the CDR3 is TGTGCCAGTAGTATACAGGGTTTAGGTGAGCAGTTCTTC. Its translation is CASSIQGLGEQFF.

This chain joins TRBV9 and TRBJ1-6, with 8 bases matching TRBD1. Germline V CDR1 and CDR2: SGDLS, YYNGEE. The V segment lost 5 bases and the J segment 5 bases; nucleotides outside the gene matches: 9. The CDR3 is 16 residues long. This chain's CDR3 is CASSPQDRADNSPLHF. CDR3 nucleotides: TGTGCCAGCAGTCCCCAGGACAGGGCGGATAATTCACCCCTCCACTTT. Complete variable domain (other parts from reference TRBV9 and TRBJ1-6): DSGVTQTPKHLITATGQRVTLRCSPRSGDLSVYWYQQSLDQGLQFLIQYYNGEERAKGNILERFSAQQFPDLHSELNLSSLELGDSALYFCASSPQDRADNSPLHFGNGTRLTVT.

The rearrangement joins TRBV7-9 to TRBJ2-5; 8 nucleotides match TRBD2. From germline, CDR1 is SEHNR and CDR2 FQNEAQ (reference sequence). This CDR3 region has 16 residues. The V gene end was trimmed by 5 bases and the J gene end by 0 bases; junction bases not matched to a gene: 8. The CDR3, as DNA: TGTGCCAGCAGCCAGAGCGGGGGAGTCTACCAAGAGACCCAGTACTTC. It is translated as CASSQSGGVYQETQYF.

The V call is TRBV12-3 or TRBV12-4, the J call TRBJ1-1; D is perhaps TRBD1 (5 bases). V lost 5 bases and J 8 bases, leaving 12 bases between the germline ends. The CDR3 runs to 12 residues. The CDR3 coding sequence is TGTGCCAGCAGTCGGGACGTTGGAGAAGCTTTCTTT. The encoded protein is CASSRDVGEAFF.

V is TRBV5-1 and J is TRBJ2-5, with D tentatively TRBD2 (6 bases). Trimming took off 4 bases at V and 5 bases at J, with 15 bases between the two ends. This CDR3 is built from 14 residues. Germline-derived CDR1 and CDR2 are SGHRS and YFSETQ. CDR3 protein: CASSRASSDETQYF. CDR3 in DNA: TGCGCCAGCAGCCGGGCCTCTAGCGATGAGACCCAGTACTTC.

This clonotype has only a few counts. The chain uses TRBV7-2 and TRBJ1-1; D might be TRBD1 (6 bases). The CDR3 has 14 residues. CDR1 is SGHTA and CDR2 is FQGNSA in the germline V gene. V lost 5 bases, J lost 0 bases, and 10 bases lay in between. The CDR3 nucleotides are TGTGCCAGCAGCGGGTACAGGGTGAACACTGAAGCTTTCTTT. Amino acids: CASSGYRVNTEAFF.

This chain uses TRBV7-8 with TRBJ2-5, with D uncertain. The CDR3 spans 14 residues. CDR1 SGHVS and CDR2 FQNEAQ come from the germline V gene. Trimming stripped 6 bases from V and 7 bases from J, with 18 bases between. CDR3 bases: TGTGCCAGCAGTCCCCCCCGGATCATGGGGACCCAGTACTTC. This gives the protein CASSPPRIMGTQYF.

This clonotype has a handful of counts. V and J are TRBV6-2 or TRBV6-3 and TRBJ2-3; 7 bases agree with TRBD1. V dropped 3 bases and J dropped 2; count of bases not matched to a gene: 8. The CDR3 sequence is 16 residues long. Germline loops: CDR1 MNHEY, CDR2 SVGEGT. Written as DNA, the CDR3 is TGTGCCAGCAGTTATAACGCAGGGGGTTTCACAGATACGCAGTATTTT. This codes for CASSYNAGGFTDTQYF.

Ten or more counts support this clonotype. The chain has TRBV20-1 and TRBJ2-5; 7 bases agree with TRBD2. CDR1 DFQATT and CDR2 SNEGSKA come from the germline V gene (reference sequence). The V segment lost 4 bases and the J segment 5 bases; nucleotides outside the gene matches: 10. This CDR3 is 14 amino acids long. The CDR3, as DNA: TGCAGTGCTACCCGTGGGAGCGGGAAGGAGACCCAGTACTTC. It translates to CSATRGSGKETQYF.

This chain connects TRBV4-3 to TRBJ2-1, with 11 bases matching TRBD2. Germline V gene data show CDR1 as LGHNA and CDR2 as YSLEER. V trimming: 1 base; J trimming: 0 bases; junction bases outside the gene matches: 5. This CDR3 region has 18 residues. DNA of the CDR3: TGCGCCAGCAGCCAAGTAGCGGGAGGGTTTAGCTCCTACAATGAGCAGTTCTTC. Protein product: CASSQVAGGFSSYNEQFF.

This clonotype has more than one count but fewer than ten. The genes are TRBV6-1 and TRBJ1-5, with TRBD1 identical over 12 bases. Per germline, CDR1 MNHNS and CDR2 SASEGT. After removal of 7 bases from V and 7 bases from J, the junction contained 8 bases not matched to a gene. The CDR3 loop spans 15 amino acids. CDR3 sequence (DNA): TGTGCCAGCACCCGGGACAGGGGGCGCGGGCAGCCCCAGCATTTT. This translates into CASTRDRGRGQPQHF.

In DNA, the CDR3 is TGTGCCAGCAGTTTATCGACAGGGCGTCCCTTTACAGATACGCAGTATTTT. The encoded protein is CASSLSTGRPFTDTQYF. The chain carries TRBV27 and TRBJ2-3; 7 positions agree with TRBD1. This CDR3 is built from 17 residues. V shed 0 bases and J 3 bases; nucleotides not matched to a gene: 9. In germline, CDR1 is MNHEY, CDR2 SMNVEV (reference sequence).

Written as DNA, the CDR3 is TGTGCCAGCAGCTTAAATAGTGCCTTCACAGATACGCAGTATTTT. As protein: CASSLNSAFTDTQYF. The V gene is TRBV7-9, the J gene TRBJ2-3; D is unresolved. Trimming shortened V by 2 bases and J by 2 bases, and 11 bases separated the two germline ends. There are 15 residues in the CDR3. Germline values: CDR1 SEHNR, CDR2 FQNEAQ (reference sequence).

This chain connects TRBV6-1 to TRBJ2-7; D is unresolved. Germline V gene sequence: CDR1 MNHNS, CDR2 SASEGT. The CDR3 contains 12 residues. The V end lost 4 bases, the J end lost 6 bases, and 10 bases lay between the germline ends. The CDR3 DNA reads TGTGCCAGCAGTGTGGGCAGGATCGAGCAGTACTTC. It encodes CASSVGRIEQYF.

This clonotype occurred a few times. The V and J genes are TRBV20-1 and TRBJ1-2, with 9 bases lining up with TRBD1. This CDR3 has 16 amino acids. With V trimmed by 7 bases and J by 1 base, 13 bases remained unmatched. Germline V gene sequence: CDR1 DFQATT, CDR2 SNEGSKA (reference sequence). The CDR3 is CSDVRTGASLNYGYTF. The CDR3, as DNA: TGCAGTGACGTCCGGACAGGGGCCTCCCTTAACTATGGCTACACCTTC.

V usage is TRBV10-3 and J usage is TRBJ2-7; D possibly corresponds to TRBD1 (5 bases). This CDR3 is 14 amino acids long. Trimming removed 7 bases at V and 0 bases at J, with 13 bases between. Germline CDR1 reads ENHRY; CDR2 reads SYGVKD. The CDR3: CAIKQALSSYEQYF. The CDR3 nucleotides are TGTGCCATCAAACAGGCCCTGAGCTCCTACGAGCAGTACTTC.

This clonotype was counted at least ten times. The chain links TRBV5-1 to TRBJ2-2; 12 nucleotides match TRBD2. Germline V lookup: CDR1 SGHRS, CDR2 YFSETQ. With 4 bases clipped from V and 6 bases from J, the junction kept 7 bases outside the gene matches. The CDR3 totals 16 residues. The CDR3 DNA reads TGCGCCAGCAGCCAACTAGCGGGGGGACTCTCCGGGGAGCTGTTTTTT. Encoded protein: CASSQLAGGLSGELFF.